This T cell receptor (beta chain) was found in a study of T cells in Graves' hyperthyroidism and ophthalmopathy. Germline lookup yields CDR1 MNHEY and CDR2 SMNVEV (reference sequence). The CDR3 has 14 amino acids. Amplified regions were TCR beta CDR3 sequences from RNA transcripts. First-round RT-PCR targeting the TCR CDR3 was performed with the HTBI primer set. TCRdb analysed the multiplex PCR reads with MiXCR anew, one entry per CDR3 protein. The repertoire consists of some 300,000 distinct CDR3 sequences, with approximately 14% occurring once and the leading ten covering approximately 7.9%. The hyperthyroidism was newly diagnosed and had lasted under 2 months; the patients were aged 18 to 65. About this clonotype: This may be a read error, as it is one base from a much larger clone.

The chain recombines TRBV27 with TRBJ2-1; TRBD2 matches at 11 bases. The sequencing sample was made of blood. This sequence was found in a middle-aged woman with Graves' hyperthyroidism. CDR3 DNA: TGTGCCAGCAGCGTAGCGGGAGGGCTCAATGAGCAGATCTTC. This gives the protein CASSVAGGLNEQIF.